This TCR beta chain was identified in a study of T cell responses to AZD1222 COVID-19 vaccine (dated by TCRdb to the early 2020s). As for the study more broadly: A total of more than 230 trial participants underwent TCR sequencing, of whom 207 received two doses of AZD1222 and some 26 received two doses of the MenACWY control vaccine. Trial participants were enrolled by age into subgroups of 18-55, 56-69 and 70-plus years, and around 150, 28 and 57 TCR-sequenced participants, respectively, were included in these subgroups.

As concerns this clone: Its cognate antigen has yet to be identified. No base-level quality is on record; no much larger clone is a single base apart.

Reading the germline V gene (reference sequence) gives CDR1 LGHDT and CDR2 YNNKEL. V and J lose 2 bases and 6 bases, and a span of 14 bases separates them. The CDR3 holds 15 amino acids from the cysteine to the phenylalanine. Of the read, only the CDR3 DNA is kept; its 45 bases are in frame from base 1. The CDR3 regions of human TCRbeta chains were analyzed by immunosequencing. As for the authors' bioinformatics: Repertoire TCRs were matched against a reference library of SARS-CoV-2-specific TCRs generated with the MIRA antigen-specificity platform. Breadth was defined as the fraction of unique TCRs that were SARS-CoV-2-associated, and depth was defined as the fraction of total T cells that were SARS-CoV-2-associated. Using the MIRA data, every spike-specific TCR was mapped to the spike region that the TCR reacted to and assigned to either a CD4 or a CD8 class. Log10-transformed breadth and depth values were compared by one-way ANOVA with Sidak's multiple comparisons tests. TCRdb re-hosts the immuneACCESS table, in-frame sequences only. Its copies lack some clones; in the studies checked, an unresolved V gene accounts for under half of them, and the cause for the rest is not known. The DNA was the basis for D and trimming; V, J and clone size are from that table. Counted in this sample were 50,000 to 65,000 clones; roughly 90% of them appeared once. The ten largest clones add up to 6% to 7.5% of the sample.

The time point label corresponds to: about 28 days (+/-7) after the second vaccine dose. AZD1222 recipients given second doses at about 4 weeks or at about 12 weeks were pooled, since spike-specific TCR depth and breadth were not found to differ between the two schedules. Vaccinee samples came from UK trials COV001 and COV002, including a single-blind randomized controlled phase 2/3 trial of AZD1222 (ChAdOx1 nCoV-19) in healthy adults. Trial participant PBMC samples were collected at day 0 and day 28 after the second dose for TCRbeta chain sequencing. Summary of the overall study and its limitations: The whole spike protein was spanned by vaccine-associated CD4 TCRs, and dominant responses were seen in regions 160-218 and 743-854. No day 14 peak-response samples were available, so repertoires were characterized only after the peak T cell response. Conclusions about previously exposed vaccinees are limited, since just five or six AZD1222 recipients were seropositive for SARS-CoV-2 at baseline. Most participants were white British and females outnumbered males, and the authors suggested that clonal diversity may have been underestimated. In the small 56-69-year group, the increase in depth fell short of significance, most likely because of low power. Nearly half of unique spike-specific TCRs reportedly recognized epitopes outside regions mutated in the B.1.351 and B.1.1.7 variants. A significant rise in spike-specific TCR breadth and depth was observed after two AZD1222 doses relative to day 0 and relative to MenACWY recipients.

The chain is made from TRBV3-1 (or the pseudogene TRBV3-2) and TRBJ2-1; the D gene is possibly TRBD2, with 6 bases matching. The origin of this receptor is an adult who received the AZD1222 COVID-19 vaccine. This specimen consisted of peripheral blood, obtained 28 days after the second AZD1222 dose. The CDR3 has the sequence CASSQSAGGFNEQFF. The DNA sequence follows: TGTGCCAGCAGCCAATCCGCTGGGGGGTTCAATGAGCAGTTCTTC.